One sample yielded the 21 T cell receptor beta chains listed below, sequenced in a study of chemoradiotherapy in HPV16-positive cancers. Profiling relied on immunoSEQ multiplex PCR, and the TCRdb table lists in-frame clones only, not all of them. In the table there are about 17,000 clones, approximately 91% of which are singletons. Source: blood, taken from a patient who underwent chemoradiotherapy. Every receptor here comes from a human donor with HPV-associated anogenital cancer.

In this sample, this clone turned up once. The chain has TRBV4-1 and TRBJ2-3; D is unclear. Germline CDR1 is MGHRA and CDR2 is YSYEKL. V dropped 4 bases and J dropped 5 bases, with 10 bases sitting between them. This CDR3 region has 13 residues. CDR3 nucleotide sequence: TGCGCCAGCAGCCCCCCCGGCGAAGATACGCAGTATTTT. Amino acid sequence: CASSPPGEDTQYF.

V usage is TRBV5-5 and J usage is TRBJ1-5; 11 nucleotides line up with TRBD1. J was trimmed by 4 bases and V by 3 bases; bases with no gene match: 3. There are 15 residues in the CDR3. Germline CDR1 and CDR2: SGHKS and YYEKEE (reference sequence). CDR3 loop: CASSSDRGRNQPQHF. The CDR3 DNA follows: TGTGCCAGCAGCTCGGACAGGGGGCGAAATCAGCCCCAGCATTTT.

The gene calls are TRBV4-1 and TRBJ1-1; maybe TRBD1 (6 bases). Germline CDR1 MGHRA, CDR2 YSYEKL. The CDR3 consists of 16 residues. Between the trimmed V and J ends, which lost 4 bases and 2 bases, there was a span of 17 bases. The CDR3 region is CASSPRGADSNTEAFF. For the CDR3, the DNA is TGCGCCAGCAGCCCCAGGGGAGCGGACAGCAACACTGAAGCTTTCTTT.

This clone was found once. The chain combines TRBV7-9 with TRBJ2-2, with D uncertain. Trimming removed 5 bases at V and 4 bases at J, with 2 bases between. The CDR3 loop spans 11 amino acids. Germline lookup yields CDR1 SEHNR and CDR2 FQNEAQ (reference sequence). CDR3 amino acids: CASSRTGELFF. The CDR3 nucleotides are TGTGCCAGCAGCCGCACCGGGGAGCTGTTTTTT.

J is TRBJ2-7 and V is TRBV6-1, with 7 bases that match TRBD2. The CDR3 contains 13 residues. The germline gives CDR1 MNHNS, CDR2 SASEGT. V lost 7 bases and J lost 0; bases outside the gene matches: 3. The CDR3 sequence: CASKSGGSYEQYF. The DNA of the CDR3 is TGTGCCAGCAAATCGGGGGGCTCCTACGAGCAGTACTTC.

The chain joins TRBV7-2 to TRBJ1-2, with 7 bases that match TRBD1. The germline CDR1 and CDR2 sequences are SGHTA and FQGNSA. This CDR3 region has 14 residues. V lost 4 bases to trimming and J lost 9 bases; unmatched junction nucleotides: 11. The CDR3: CASSWRQGPDRYTF. The CDR3 nucleotides read TGTGCCAGCAGCTGGAGACAGGGTCCGGATCGCTACACCTTC. Complete variable domain (other parts from reference TRBV7-2 and TRBJ1-2): GAGVSQSPSNKVTEKGKDVELRCDPISGHTALYWYRQSLGQGLEFLIYFQGNSAPDKSGLPSDRFSAERTGGSVSTLTIQRTQQEDSAVYLCASSWRQGPDRYTFGSGTRLTVV.

The chain uses TRBV27 and TRBJ2-1, with D tentatively TRBD2 (7 bases). Germline V gene sequence: CDR1 MNHEY, CDR2 SMNVEV (reference sequence). The CDR3 is 14 amino acids. V lost 5 bases and J lost 2, with 10 bases in between. The CDR3: CASSGGGPYNEQFF. As DNA, the CDR3 is TGTGCCAGCAGTGGGGGGGGGCCCTACAATGAGCAGTTCTTC.

This chain uses TRBV6-1 with TRBJ1-2; no clear D gene. Germline CDR1 reads MNHNS; CDR2 reads SASEGT. The CDR3 is 13 residues long. The germline V and J ends were trimmed by 6 bases and 7 bases, with 15 bases remaining between them. The CDR3, as DNA: TGTGCCAGCAGACTCGACTCATCCGCTGGCTACACCTTC. It translates to CASRLDSSAGYTF.

Here the CDR3 reads CASSLGGLGEQYV. The CDR3 DNA reads TGTGCCAGCAGCTTAGGGGGCTTGGGCGAGCAGTACGTC. The J gene is TRBJ2-7, the V gene TRBV7-2, with D possibly being TRBD1 (5 bases). Trimming took off 1 base at V and 6 bases at J, with 10 bases between the two ends. Germline CDR1 reads SGHTA; CDR2 reads FQGNSA. CDR3 length: 13 residues.

The chain has TRBV7-2 and TRBJ2-1, with 8 positions matching TRBD1. The CDR3 is 15 residues long. Germline CDR1 and CDR2: SGHTA and FQGNSA. Trimming took 4 bases from V and 8 from J; bases not matched to a gene: 10. The CDR3 nucleotides are TGTGCCAGCAGCTCGAGGACAGGGCCGTATGATGAGCAGTTCTTC. Its protein is CASSSRTGPYDEQFF.

The V gene is TRBV29-1, the J gene TRBJ1-1, with D unclear. CDR3 length: 13 amino acids. Deletions cut 4 bases from V and 1 base from J, with 10 bases between. Germline V gives CDR1 SQVTM, CDR2 ANQGSEA. The CDR3 here is CSVARTANTEAFF. The CDR3 DNA sequence: TGCAGCGTTGCCCGGACCGCGAACACTGAAGCTTTCTTT.

This clone came up once. CDR3 bases: TGCGCCAGCAACTCCGGGACAGGGGTAAATGGGGCCAACGTCCTGACTTTC. Its translation is CASNSGTGVNGANVLTF. The V and J genes are TRBV5-1 and TRBJ2-6; 10 bases fit TRBD1. Germline V gene data show CDR1 as SGHRS and CDR2 as YFSETQ. Trimming took 6 bases from V and 3 from J; bases not matched to a gene: 9. CDR3 length: 17 amino acids.

This clone has just one count. The rearrangement joins TRBV6-6 to TRBJ1-6; D may be TRBD1 (5 bases). CDR1 and CDR2 (germline): MNHNY, SVGAGI (reference sequence). V lost 7 bases, J lost 9 bases, and 13 bases lay in between. CDR3 size: 13 residues. In DNA, the CDR3 is TGTGCCAGCATTCGGGGGGAGGGTTCACCCCTCCACTTT. This codes for CASIRGEGSPLHF.

This clone was picked up a small number of times. CDR3 loop: CASSTRRTSGNTEAFF. CDR3 coding DNA: TGTGCCAGTAGTACGCGCCGAACGAGCGGGAACACTGAAGCTTTCTTT. The rearrangement links TRBV19 to TRBJ1-1; D gene ambiguous. Trimming took 4 bases from V and 1 from J, leaving 16 bases between them. Germline loops: CDR1 LNHDA, CDR2 SQIVND (reference sequence). The CDR3 consists of 16 residues.

V is TRBV10-2 and J is TRBJ1-2; D gene ambiguous. CDR3 size: 14 residues. Germline CDR1 is WSHSY and CDR2 is SAAADI. Trimming left V 4 bases short and J 2 bases short, with 11 bases between. CDR3 sequence (DNA): TGCGCCAGCAGTGGGACGGGTGGGAACTATGGCTACACCTTC. It yields the protein CASSGTGGNYGYTF.

The rearrangement uses TRBV6-5 and TRBJ2-1; 10 bases match TRBD1. V lost 8 bases, J lost 7 bases, and 8 bases stayed unmatched. Germline-derived CDR1 and CDR2 are MNHEY and SVGAGI. CDR3 size: 14 residues. CDR3 amino acids: CASRRTGGRNEQFF. CDR3 bases: TGTGCCAGCCGAAGGACAGGGGGTAGGAATGAGCAGTTCTTC.

This chain uses TRBV5-1 with TRBJ1-2; 8 bases are a match to TRBD1. V lost 0 bases and J lost 2; bases outside the gene matches: 0. Germline loops: CDR1 SGHRS, CDR2 YFSETQ. The CDR3 is 14 amino acids. The CDR3 sequence is CASSLGTGNYGYTF. The CDR3, as DNA: TGCGCCAGCAGCTTGGGGACAGGGAACTATGGCTACACCTTC.

This clone showed up just once. The chain joins TRBV7-9 to TRBJ1-1; TRBD1 matches 10 bases. The germline V gene encodes CDR1 SEHNR and CDR2 FQNEAQ (reference sequence). V shed 5 bases, J shed 5 bases, and the junction held 11 bases outside the gene matches. This CDR3 is built from 16 residues. CDR3 sequence (DNA): TGTGCCAGCAGCCCAACGGGGACAGGGGAGGGGACTGAAGCTTTCTTT. Its translation: CASSPTGTGEGTEAFF. Full variable domain (missing parts from reference TRBV7-9 and TRBJ1-1): DTGVSQNPRHKITKRGQNVTFRCDPISEHNRLYWYRQTLGQGPEFLTYFQNEAQLEKSRLLSDRFSAERPKGSFSTLEIQRTEQGDSAMYLCASSPTGTGEGTEAFFGQGTRLTVV.

The chain employs TRBV6-5 and TRBJ2-5, with TRBD2 identical over 8 bases. The CDR3 has 16 amino acids. J lost 0 bases, V lost 2 bases, and 5 bases had no gene match. CDR1 and CDR2 (germline): MNHEY, SVGAGI. This chain's CDR3 is CASSYRAGAYQETQYF. In nucleotides, the CDR3 is TGTGCCAGCAGTTACCGAGCGGGGGCGTACCAAGAGACCCAGTACTTC.

This chain uses TRBV9 with TRBJ1-2; 7 nucleotides line up with TRBD1. J was trimmed by 0 bases and V by 0 bases; bases with no gene match: 5. CDR3 size: 16 residues. Germline CDR1 is SGDLS and CDR2 is YYNGEE. The CDR3 nucleotides are TGTGCCAGCAGCGTAGGCTACAGGGGTTCTAACTATGGCTACACCTTC. It yields the protein CASSVGYRGSNYGYTF.

The rearrangement joins TRBV7-8 to TRBJ1-3; perhaps TRBD1 as D (5 bases). The germline CDR1 and CDR2 sequences are SGHVS and FQNEAQ. V dropped 3 bases and J dropped 2 bases, with 8 bases sitting between them. The CDR3 contains 14 residues. CDR3 in DNA: TGTGCCAGCAGCTTTCGGGGGGCTGGAAACACCATATATTTT. Translation: CASSFRGAGNTIYF.